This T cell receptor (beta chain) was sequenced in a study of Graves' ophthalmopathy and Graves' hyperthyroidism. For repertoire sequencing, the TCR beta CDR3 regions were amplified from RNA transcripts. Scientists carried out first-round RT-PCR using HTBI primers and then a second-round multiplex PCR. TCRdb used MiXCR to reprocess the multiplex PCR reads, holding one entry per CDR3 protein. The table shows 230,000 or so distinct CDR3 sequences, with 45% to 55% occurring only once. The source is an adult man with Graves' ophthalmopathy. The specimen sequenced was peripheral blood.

CDR3 protein: CASRTGQGVNQPQHF. The CDR3 DNA is TGCGCCAGCAGGACAGGACAGGGAGTCAATCAGCCCCAGCATTTT. This chain joins TRBV5-1 and TRBJ1-5; 8 bases are a match to TRBD1. Germline-derived CDR1 and CDR2 are SGHRS and YFSETQ. Trimming at V came to 5 bases and at J to 3 bases, leaving 7 bases not matched to a gene. This CDR3 is built from 15 residues.